This passage covers 10 T cell receptor beta chains from one sample sequenced in a study of blood T cell repertoires in COVID-19. Generated by immunoSEQ multiplex PCR, the TCRdb table keeps only in-frame clones and is missing some. The sample has approximately 500,000 clones, more than 75% seen once; the top ten hold less than 2%. The material sequenced was PBMCs or T cells enriched from blood (not recorded which). The receptors come from a woman aged 40 to 55 who had recovered from COVID-19.

This sequence joins TRBV7-2 and TRBJ2-2; no definite D call. Germline V lookup: CDR1 SGHTA, CDR2 FQGNSA. CDR3 length: 14 amino acids. Trimming removed 10 bases at V and 5 bases at J, with 17 bases between. In DNA, the CDR3 is TGTGCCACCCACCCCGTAGTTCGGACCGGGGAGCTGTTTTTT. Its translation is CATHPVVRTGELFF. Variable domain in full (rest from reference TRBV7-2 and TRBJ2-2): GAGVSQSPSNKVTEKGKDVELRCDPISGHTALYWYRQSLGQGLEFLIYFQGNSAPDKSGLPSDRFSAERTGGSVSTLTIQRTQQEDSAVYLCATHPVVRTGELFFGEGSRLTVL.

The sample holds a few counts of this clone. The J gene is TRBJ2-1, the V gene TRBV5-4; 7 bases fit TRBD2. The trim removed 1 base at V and 11 bases at J, leaving 15 bases unmatched. The CDR3 runs to 16 residues. Germline lookup yields CDR1 SGHNT and CDR2 YYREEE (reference sequence). The CDR3 here is CASSLPPSGGPTQQFF. For the CDR3, the DNA is TGTGCCAGCAGCTTGCCACCTAGCGGAGGTCCCACTCAGCAGTTCTTC.

This chain joins TRBV7-2 and TRBJ2-5; 7 positions agree with TRBD1. With V trimmed by 5 bases and J by 3 bases, 9 bases remained unmatched. The length of the CDR3 is 15 residues. Germline CDR1 is SGHTA and CDR2 is FQGNSA. CDR3 nucleotide sequence: TGTGCCAGCAGCGTCGGACGGGACAGAAAAGAGACCCAGTACTTC. It translates to CASSVGRDRKETQYF. The full variable domain, in which reference TRBV7-2 and TRBJ2-5 provide the parts outside the CDR3, is GAGVSQSPSNKVTEKGKDVELRCDPISGHTALYWYRQSLGQGLEFLIYFQGNSAPDKSGLPSDRFSAERTGGSVSTLTIQRTQQEDSAVYLCASSVGRDRKETQYFGPGTRLLVL.

The chain carries TRBV6-2 or TRBV6-3 and TRBJ2-2, with D possibly being TRBD2 (5 bases). Trimming removed 4 bases from V and 3 bases from J, with 12 bases in between. Germline V gene lookup returns CDR1 MNHEY and CDR2 SVGEGT. The CDR3 covers 15 residues. The CDR3 region is CASSWQGRDTGELFF. CDR3 in DNA: TGTGCCAGCAGTTGGCAAGGGCGGGACACCGGGGAGCTGTTTTTT.

The chain recombines TRBV7-6 with TRBJ2-3, with 14 bases aligning to TRBD2. Germline CDR1 and CDR2: SGHVS and FNYEAQ. CDR3 length: 17 residues. The ends lost 1 base at V and 5 bases at J; junction bases unmatched: 5. The CDR3 sequence: CASSLGGTSGSRDTQYF. CDR3 DNA sequence: TGTGCCAGCAGCTTAGGGGGGACTAGCGGGAGTAGAGATACGCAGTATTTT.

The CDR3 sequence is CASSLRTGGEETQYF. CDR3 sequence (DNA): TGTGCCAGCAGCCTTAGGACAGGGGGCGAGGAGACCCAGTACTTC. This sequence joins TRBV3-1 (or the pseudogene TRBV3-2) and TRBJ2-5, with 11 bases aligning to TRBD1. Losses at the gene ends were 4 bases for V and 5 bases for J; bases not matched to a gene: 6. Germline loops: CDR1 LGHDT, CDR2 YNNKEL (reference sequence). This CDR3 has 15 amino acids.

The gene calls are TRBV19 and TRBJ1-1; perhaps TRBD1 as D (6 bases). Germline CDR1 and CDR2: LNHDA and SQIVND (reference sequence). Between the trimmed V and J ends, which lost 4 bases and 0 bases, there was a span of 12 bases. This CDR3 comprises 15 residues. CDR3 nucleotide sequence: TGTGCCAGTAGTAAGGGGGAAGGGGTGAACACTGAAGCTTTCTTT. As protein: CASSKGEGVNTEAFF.

There are a few counts of this clone. V is TRBV10-1 and J is TRBJ2-5; 10 bases match TRBD2. Germline-derived CDR1 and CDR2 are WNHNN and SYGVQD (reference sequence). V trimming: 6 bases; J trimming: 4 bases; junction bases outside the gene matches: 5. The CDR3 has 14 amino acids. The CDR3 reads CASSEAGGRETQYF. The DNA for the CDR3 is TGCGCCAGCAGCGAAGCGGGAGGGAGAGAGACCCAGTACTTC.

As DNA, the CDR3 is TGTGCCAGCAGCTTGAGGGACAGCTTTTCTTATTTTAATGAGCAGTTCTTC. Protein sequence: CASSLRDSFSYFNEQFF. The chain is built from TRBV11-2 and TRBJ2-1, with TRBD1 identical over 7 bases. Trimming removed 3 bases from V and 7 bases from J; junction bases left unmatched: 15. There are 17 residues in the CDR3. The V gene's germline CDR1 is SGHAT and CDR2 FQNNGV.

This chain joins TRBV6-4 and TRBJ1-1; D unresolved. CDR1 and CDR2 from the germline V gene are MRHNA and SNTAGT. The CDR3 is 13 amino acids. Trimming took off 5 bases at V and 2 bases at J, with 9 bases between the two ends. Here the CDR3 reads CASSLSSNTEAFF. The CDR3 DNA sequence: TGTGCCAGCAGTTTGTCATCCAACACTGAAGCTTTCTTT.